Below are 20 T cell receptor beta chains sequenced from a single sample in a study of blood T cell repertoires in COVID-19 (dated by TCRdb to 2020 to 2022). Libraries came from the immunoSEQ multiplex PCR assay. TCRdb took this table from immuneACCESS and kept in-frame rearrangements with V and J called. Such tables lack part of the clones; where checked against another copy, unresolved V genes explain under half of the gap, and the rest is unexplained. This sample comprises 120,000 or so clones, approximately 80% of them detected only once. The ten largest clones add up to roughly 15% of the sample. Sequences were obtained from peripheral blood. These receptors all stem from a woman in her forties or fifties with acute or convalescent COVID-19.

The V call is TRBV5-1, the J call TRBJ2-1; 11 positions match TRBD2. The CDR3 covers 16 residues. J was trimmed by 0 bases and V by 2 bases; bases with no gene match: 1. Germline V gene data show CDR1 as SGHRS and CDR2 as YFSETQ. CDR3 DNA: TGCGCCAGCAGCTTACTAGCGGGGGCCTCCTACAATGAGCAGTTCTTC. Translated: CASSLLAGASYNEQFF. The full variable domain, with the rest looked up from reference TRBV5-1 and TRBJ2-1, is KAGVTQTPRYLIKTRGQQVTLSCSPISGHRSVSWYQQTPGQGLQFLFEYFSETQRNKGNFPGRFSGRQFSNSRSEMNVSTLELGDSALYLCASSLLAGASYNEQFFGPGTRLTVL.

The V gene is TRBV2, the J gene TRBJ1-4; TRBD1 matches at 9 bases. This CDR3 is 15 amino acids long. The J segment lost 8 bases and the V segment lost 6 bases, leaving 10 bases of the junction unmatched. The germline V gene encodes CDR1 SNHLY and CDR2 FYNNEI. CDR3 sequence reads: CASRDWDRASEKLFF. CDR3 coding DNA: TGTGCCAGCAGGGATTGGGACAGGGCCTCGGAAAAACTGTTTTTT.

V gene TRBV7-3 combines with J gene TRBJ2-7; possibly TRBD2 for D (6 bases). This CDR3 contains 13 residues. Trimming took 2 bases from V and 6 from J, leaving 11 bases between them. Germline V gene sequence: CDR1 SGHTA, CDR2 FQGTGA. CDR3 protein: CASSLFLGGEQYF. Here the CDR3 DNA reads TGTGCCAGCAGCTTATTTTTGGGGGGCGAGCAGTACTTC.

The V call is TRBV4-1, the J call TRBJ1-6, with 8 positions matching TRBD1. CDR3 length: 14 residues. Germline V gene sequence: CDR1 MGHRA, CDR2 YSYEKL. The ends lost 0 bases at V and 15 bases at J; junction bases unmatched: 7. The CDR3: CASSQELRGPRLHF. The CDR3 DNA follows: TGCGCCAGCAGCCAAGAGCTCAGGGGGCCTCGCCTCCACTTT.

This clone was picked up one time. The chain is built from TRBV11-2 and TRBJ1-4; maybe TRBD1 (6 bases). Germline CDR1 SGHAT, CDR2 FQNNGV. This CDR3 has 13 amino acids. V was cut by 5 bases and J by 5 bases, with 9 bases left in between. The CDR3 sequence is CASSRTENEKLFF. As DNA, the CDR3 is TGTGCCAGCAGCCGGACAGAAAATGAAAAACTGTTTTTT.

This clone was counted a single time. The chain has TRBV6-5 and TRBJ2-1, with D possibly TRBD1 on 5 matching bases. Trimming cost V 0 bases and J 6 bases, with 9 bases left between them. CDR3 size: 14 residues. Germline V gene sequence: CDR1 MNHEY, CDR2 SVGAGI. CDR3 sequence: CASSYSGDGNEQFF. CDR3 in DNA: TGTGCCAGCAGTTACTCAGGGGATGGCAATGAGCAGTTCTTC.

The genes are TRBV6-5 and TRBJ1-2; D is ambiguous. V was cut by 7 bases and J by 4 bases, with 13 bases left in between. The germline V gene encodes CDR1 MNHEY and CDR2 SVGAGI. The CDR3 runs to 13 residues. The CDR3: CASTPQQSYGYTF. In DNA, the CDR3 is TGTGCCAGCACGCCTCAACAGTCCTATGGCTACACCTTC.

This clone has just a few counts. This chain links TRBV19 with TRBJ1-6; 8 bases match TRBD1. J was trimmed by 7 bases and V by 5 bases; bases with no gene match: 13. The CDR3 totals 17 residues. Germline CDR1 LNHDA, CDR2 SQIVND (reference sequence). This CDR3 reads CASSPRTGNMGNSPLHF. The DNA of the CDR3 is TGTGCCAGTAGTCCTAGGACAGGGAATATGGGGAATTCACCCCTCCACTTT.

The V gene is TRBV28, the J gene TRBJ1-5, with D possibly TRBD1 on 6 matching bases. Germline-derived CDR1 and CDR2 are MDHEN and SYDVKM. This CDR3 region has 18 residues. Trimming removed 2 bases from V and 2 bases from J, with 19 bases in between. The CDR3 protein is CASSLITRGPRGNQPQHF. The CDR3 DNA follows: TGTGCCAGCAGTTTAATAACGCGGGGGCCCCGAGGCAATCAGCCCCAGCATTTT.

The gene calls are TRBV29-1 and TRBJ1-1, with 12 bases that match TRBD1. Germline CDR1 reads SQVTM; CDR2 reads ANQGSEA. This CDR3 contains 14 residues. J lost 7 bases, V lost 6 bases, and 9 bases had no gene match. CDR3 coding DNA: TGCAGCGTCTACGGTGGGACAGGGGGCATTGAAGCTTTCTTT. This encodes CSVYGGTGGIEAFF.

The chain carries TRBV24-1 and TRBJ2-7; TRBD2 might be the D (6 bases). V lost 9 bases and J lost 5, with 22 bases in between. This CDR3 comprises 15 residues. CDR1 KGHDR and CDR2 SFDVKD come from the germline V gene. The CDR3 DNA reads TGTGCCACCGGTAATTGTCACAGTGGAGGGAACGAGCAGTACTTC. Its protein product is CATGNCHSGGNEQYF.

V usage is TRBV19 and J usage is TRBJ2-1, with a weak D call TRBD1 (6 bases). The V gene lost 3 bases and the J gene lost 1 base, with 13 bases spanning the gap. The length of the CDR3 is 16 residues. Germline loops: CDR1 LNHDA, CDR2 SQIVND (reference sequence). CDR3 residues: CASSIFQGPSYNEQFF. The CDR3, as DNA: TGTGCCAGTAGTATTTTCCAGGGGCCTTCCTACAATGAGCAGTTCTTC.

The CDR3 bases are TGTGCCAGCAGTGAAGCGCGGGAGGGGACAGGGGGCCACGAGCAGTACTTC. Encoded protein: CASSEAREGTGGHEQYF. The V gene is TRBV6-1, the J gene TRBJ2-7; 12 nucleotides align to TRBD1. CDR1 and CDR2 (germline): MNHNS, SASEGT. J gave up 5 bases and V 0 bases, and 8 bases lay outside the gene matches. The CDR3 has 17 residues.

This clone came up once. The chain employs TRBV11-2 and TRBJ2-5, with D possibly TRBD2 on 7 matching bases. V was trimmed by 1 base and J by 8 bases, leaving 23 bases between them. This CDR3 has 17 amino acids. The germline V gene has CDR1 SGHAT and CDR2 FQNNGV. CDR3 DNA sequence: TGTGCCAGCAGCTTAGGGGCGAGGGGGGGGCAGATGGAAACCCAGTACTTC. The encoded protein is CASSLGARGGQMETQYF.

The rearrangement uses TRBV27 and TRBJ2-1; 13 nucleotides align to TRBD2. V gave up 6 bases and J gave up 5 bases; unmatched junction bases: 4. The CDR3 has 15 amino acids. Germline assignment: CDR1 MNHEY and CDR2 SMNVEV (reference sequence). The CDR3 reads CASSSGLAGNNEQFF. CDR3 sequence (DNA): TGTGCCAGCAGCTCGGGACTAGCGGGGAACAATGAGCAGTTCTTC.

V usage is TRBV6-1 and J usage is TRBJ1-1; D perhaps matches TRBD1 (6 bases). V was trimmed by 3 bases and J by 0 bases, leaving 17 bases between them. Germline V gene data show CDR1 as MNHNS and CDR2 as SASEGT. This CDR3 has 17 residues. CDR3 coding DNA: TGTGCCAGCAGTGACCCCCCCGGGGGGCGAATGAACACTGAAGCTTTCTTT. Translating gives CASSDPPGGRMNTEAFF.

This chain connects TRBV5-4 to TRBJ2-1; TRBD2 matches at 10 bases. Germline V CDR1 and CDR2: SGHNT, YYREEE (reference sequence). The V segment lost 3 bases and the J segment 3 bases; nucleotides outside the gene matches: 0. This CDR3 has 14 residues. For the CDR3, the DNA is TGTGCCAGCAGCTCTAGCGGGGGCTACAATGAGCAGTTCTTC. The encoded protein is CASSSSGGYNEQFF. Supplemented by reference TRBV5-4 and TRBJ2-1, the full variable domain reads ETGVTQSPTHLIKTRGQQVTLRCSSQSGHNTVSWYQQALGQGPQFIFQYYREEENGRGNFPPRFSGLQFPNYSSELNVNALELDDSALYLCASSSSGGYNEQFFGPGTRLTVL.

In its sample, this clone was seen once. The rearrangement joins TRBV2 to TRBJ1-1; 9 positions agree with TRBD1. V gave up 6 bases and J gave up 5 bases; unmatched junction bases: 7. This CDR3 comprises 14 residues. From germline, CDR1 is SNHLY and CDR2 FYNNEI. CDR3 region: CASRNTGGGTEAFF. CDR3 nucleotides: TGTGCCAGCAGAAATACAGGGGGCGGGACTGAAGCTTTCTTT.

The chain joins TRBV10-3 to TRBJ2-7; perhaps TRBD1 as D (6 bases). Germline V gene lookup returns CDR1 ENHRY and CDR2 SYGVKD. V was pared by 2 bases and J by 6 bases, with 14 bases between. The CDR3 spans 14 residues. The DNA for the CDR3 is TGTGCCATCAGTGAGACAGGGAGTACTTCCGAGCAGTACTTC. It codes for CAISETGSTSEQYF.

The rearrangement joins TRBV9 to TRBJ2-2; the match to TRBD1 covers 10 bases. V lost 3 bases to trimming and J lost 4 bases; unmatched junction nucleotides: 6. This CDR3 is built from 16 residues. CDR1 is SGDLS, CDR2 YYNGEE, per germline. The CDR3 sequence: CASSAPGTGVTGELFF. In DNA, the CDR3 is TGTGCCAGCAGCGCCCCCGGGACAGGGGTCACCGGGGAGCTGTTTTTT.